Here is one T cell receptor (beta chain) with its context. Reverse transcription of 0.5 to 1 ug RNA was performed with random hexamers. TCRdb passed the immunoSEQ multiplex PCR reads through MiXCR, listing each CDR3 protein once. Counted here are around 190,000 distinct CDR3 sequences, 90% to 95% occurring once; the ten biggest clones make up 0.16%. This specimen belongs to a study of CD8 T cells in Susac syndrome. CD8+ and CD4+ T cells from blood underwent TCR beta sequencing. V was pared by 6 bases and J by 4 bases, with 6 bases of the junction left unmatched. The V gene's germline CDR1 is SGHVS and CDR2 FQNEAQ. This CDR3 spans 15 amino acids.

The receptor was derived from a human donor with multiple sclerosis. The rearrangement uses TRBV7-8 and TRBJ2-5; 12 bases are shared with TRBD2. The sequencing sample was made of CD8+ T cells from PBMCs. DNA of the CDR3: TGTGCCAGCAGTTCACCGACTAGCGGGAGAGAGACCCAGTACTTC. It specifies CASSSPTSGRETQYF.